The T cell receptor beta chain described here comes from a study of T cells in Graves' hyperthyroidism and ophthalmopathy (dated by TCRdb to about 2019). A note on the overall study: Peripheral blood was collected at initial diagnosis, before any treatment. To identify distinguishing TCR V-J signatures, a discovery cohort of about 100 patients was used, comprising 40 to 45 with Graves' ophthalmopathy and under 60 with stable Graves' hyperthyroidism. An independent validation cohort of under 20 hyperthyroidism patients and approximately 17 patients who later progressed to ophthalmopathy tested prospective prediction of ophthalmopathy. The approximately 100 discovery patients were divided at random into training and test sets in a 7:3 ratio. In more than five Graves' hyperthyroidism patients, the study also compared T-cell repertoires from thyroid tissue with T-cell repertoires from blood. After blood sampling, hyperthyroidism patients were treated with methimazole at a starting dose of 30 mg daily, and ophthalmopathy patients were treated with high-dose intravenous methylprednisolone. The paper describes TCR Vbeta CDR3 sequencing of fewer than 150 peripheral blood samples, made up of 43 ophthalmopathy patients, approximately 73 hyperthyroidism patients and roughly 17 progressor patients.

Stable Graves' hyperthyroidism was defined as the absence of progression to ophthalmopathy over 18 months of follow-up. Hyperthyroidism patients were newly diagnosed, with disease duration under 2 months, and aged 18 to 65 years. Any patient with an uncontrolled infection, another autoimmune disease, pregnancy or lactation was excluded. Diagnoses relied on clinical symptoms, serum thyroxine and TRAb, thyroid ultrasound and orbital computed tomography. PBMCs were isolated from 7.5 to 10 ml of fresh peripheral blood by Ficoll-Paque density gradient centrifugation. Total RNA was extracted with Trizol reagent, and quality was checked on an Agilent 2100 Bioanalyzer. TCR beta CDR3 regions were amplified from RNA transcripts. The TCR CDR3 was subjected to a first round of RT-PCR using the HTBI primer set and the Qiagen OneStep RT-PCR kit. Libraries were constructed in a second round of multiplex PCR, after which size selection and purification were carried out. Libraries were sequenced paired-end with 100 bp reads on an Illumina HiSeq2000. As for the authors' bioinformatics: SOAPnuke was used to process the raw data, with reads discarded if the reads contained adapters or uncalled bases, had a mean Phred below 15, or lacked an exact constant-primer or identifier match. High-quality paired reads were merged with COPE v1.2.5, and unique nucleotide sequences were defined as clonotypes. MiTCR v1.1 was used to align the clonotypes against IMGT TRBV, TRBD and TRBJ reference segments. Only V-J combinations with frequency above 0.0001, covering approximately 99% of repertoires, were analysed. The TCS score was defined as the ratio of F50 (clonal expansion) to E x V (chaos), calculated using BLOSUM62-based TCRdist between CDR3 peptides within each V-J. Welch's t-statistics and random forest reduced roughly 540 V-J features to 13, which were used in a naive Bayes classifier (R e1071). Starting from the raw public reads, TCRdb applied fastp trimming at Q25, assembled clones with MiXCR and retained in-frame beta chains. Identical CDR3 protein sequences are pooled into one entry, listed with their most common genes and DNA. TCRdb's processing, not the authors' own work, is the source of the V and J calls. Counted in this sample were a few hundred thousand distinct CDR3 sequences; about 15% of them appeared once. The top ten hold roughly 7.3% of the sample.

On the study overall, not on this receptor specifically: During validation, the model predicted progression to ophthalmopathy a median of about 6.5 months ahead of onset, with almost 71% sensitivity and around 72% specificity. Most expanded thyroid clonotypes (frequency above 0.001) were also detected in blood, a finding suggesting that blood repertoires may reflect thyroid immune responses. No statistical method was used to set the sample size in advance, and investigators knew the group allocation. A model built on a 13 V-J signature distinguished ophthalmopathy from stable hyperthyroidism, reaching around 88% sensitivity and 81.08% specificity in cross-validation and 80%/75% in testing.

Many counts were recorded for this clonotype. What antigen it recognizes has not been identified. There are no base qualities to consult, and no much larger clone falls within one base. Reading from cysteine to phenylalanine, the CDR3 counts 17 amino acids. The entry retains the CDR3 DNA only, 51 bases that are in frame from base 1. After removal of 6 bases from V and 9 bases from J, the junction retains 16 bases not matched to a gene. The germline V gene (reference sequence) supplies CDR1 GTSNPN and CDR2 SVGIG. The TCR originated in a woman aged 25 to 39 with Graves' hyperthyroidism. Sequences were obtained from blood. In this chain, TRBV30 is recombined with TRBJ2-1; TRBD2 fits 14 bases in the junction. The DNA is as follows: TGTGCCTGTCCCACTTCTCGGGGGACTAGCGGGAGTGGTGAGCAGTTCTTC. It is translated as CACPTSRGTSGSGEQFF.